Described below is a single T cell receptor (beta chain) sequence and its context. What it binds is unknown. Some clones are missing from TCRdb's copy, which holds only in-frame ones; the method was immunoSEQ multiplex PCR. The sample records about 35,000 clones, about 93% being singletons. The sample is drawn from a study of graft-versus-host responses after intestinal transplantation. Study-wide background: Recipients across the board were started on anti-thymocyte globulin induction, then kept on tacrolimus and steroids for around three years.

Germline V gene sequence: CDR1 SGHAT, CDR2 FQDESV (reference sequence). The length of the CDR3 is 15 residues. Trimming removed 1 base at V and 2 bases at J, with 12 bases between. This chain links TRBV11-1 with TRBJ2-7; no definite D call. This TCR was sampled from a human donor who was the organ donor for an intestinal transplant. Material: unstimulated CD8+ T cells sorted from spleen or lymph node cells, obtained before transplant. The CDR3: CASSLGGRRTYEQYF. The CDR3, as DNA: TGTGCCAGCAGCTTAGGCGGCAGACGAACCTACGAGCAGTACTTC.